This T cell receptor (beta chain) was obtained from a study of blood T cell repertoires in COVID-19. Study-level background: Italy, Spain and the United States were the sources of the convalescent and acute COVID-19 samples. PBMCs, B-cell-depleted T cells, or T cells were the source of the cDNA or gDNA that made up the material.

The CDR3 loop spans 15 amino acids. V lost 2 bases and J lost 2, with 14 bases in between. Germline CDR1 reads SGHDT; CDR2 reads YYEEEE. Enrolled during active infection, Seattle patients were then followed longitudinally. Authors' analysis steps: Amplification of reference gene primers was used by the study to estimate nucleated cell counts. Repertoires were generated with immunoSEQ multiplex PCR, while TCRdb's copy carries only in-frame clones and drops some. That table furnishes V, J and clone size, whereas the DNA furnished D and trimming. The top ten clones hold 10% to 15% of a sample with fewer than 350,000 clones, around nine tenths of them seen once.

This rearrangement joins TRBV5-6 to TRBJ2-7, with D possibly TRBD2 on 7 matching bases. The source of this sequence is a woman aged 70-85 years with COVID-19, enrolled during active disease. The specimen sequenced was peripheral blood. CDR3 in DNA: TGTGCCAGCAGCTTCTCGCGGGGGACAACCTACGAGCAGTACTTC. Protein sequence: CASSFSRGTTYEQYF.